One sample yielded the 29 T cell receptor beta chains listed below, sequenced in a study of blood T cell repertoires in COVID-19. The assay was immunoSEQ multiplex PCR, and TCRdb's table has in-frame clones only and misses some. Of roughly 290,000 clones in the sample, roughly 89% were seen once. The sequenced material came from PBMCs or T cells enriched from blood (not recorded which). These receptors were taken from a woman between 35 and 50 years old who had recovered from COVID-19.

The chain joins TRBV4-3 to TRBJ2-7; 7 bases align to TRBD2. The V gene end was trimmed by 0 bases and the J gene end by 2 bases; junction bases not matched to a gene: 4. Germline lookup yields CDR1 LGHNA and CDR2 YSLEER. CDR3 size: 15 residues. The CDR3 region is CASSQERTRPYEQYF. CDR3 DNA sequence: TGCGCCAGCAGCCAAGAGAGGACTAGACCCTACGAGCAGTACTTC.

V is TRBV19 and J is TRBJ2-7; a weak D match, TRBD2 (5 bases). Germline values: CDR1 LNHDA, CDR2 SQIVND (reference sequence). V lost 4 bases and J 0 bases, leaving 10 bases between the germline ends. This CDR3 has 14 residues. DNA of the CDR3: TGTGCCAGTAGTAGAGGACTGGCCTCCTACGAGCAGTACTTC. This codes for CASSRGLASYEQYF.

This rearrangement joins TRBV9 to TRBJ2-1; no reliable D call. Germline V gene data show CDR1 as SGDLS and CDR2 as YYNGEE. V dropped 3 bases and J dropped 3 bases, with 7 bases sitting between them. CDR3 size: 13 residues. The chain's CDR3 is CASSGTDYNEQFF. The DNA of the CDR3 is TGTGCCAGCAGCGGTACAGACTACAATGAGCAGTTCTTC.

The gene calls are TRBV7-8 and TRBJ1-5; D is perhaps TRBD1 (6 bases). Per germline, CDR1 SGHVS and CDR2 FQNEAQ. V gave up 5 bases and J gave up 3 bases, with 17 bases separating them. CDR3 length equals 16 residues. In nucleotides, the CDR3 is TGTGCCAGCAGCCCTGACAGGTACACGTTCAATCAGCCCCAGCATTTT. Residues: CASSPDRYTFNQPQHF. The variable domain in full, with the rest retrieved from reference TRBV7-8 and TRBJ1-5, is GAGVSQSPRYKVAKRGQDVALRCDPISGHVSLFWYQQALGQGPEFLTYFQNEAQLDKSGLPSDRFFAERPEGSVSTLKIQRTQQEDSAVYLCASSPDRYTFNQPQHFGDGTRLSIL.

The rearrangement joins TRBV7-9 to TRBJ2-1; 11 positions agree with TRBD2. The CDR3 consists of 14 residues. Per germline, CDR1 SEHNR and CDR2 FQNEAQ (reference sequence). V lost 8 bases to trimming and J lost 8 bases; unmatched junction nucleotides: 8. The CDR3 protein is CASSRLAGGDEQFF. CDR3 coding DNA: TGTGCCAGCTCCCGGCTAGCGGGAGGCGATGAGCAGTTCTTC.

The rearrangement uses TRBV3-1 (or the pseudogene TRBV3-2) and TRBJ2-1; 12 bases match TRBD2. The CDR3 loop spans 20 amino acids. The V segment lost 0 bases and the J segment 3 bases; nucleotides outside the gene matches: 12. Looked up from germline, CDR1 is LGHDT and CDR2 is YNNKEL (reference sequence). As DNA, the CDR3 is TGTGCCAGCAGCCAAGATCTCGAGCTAGCGGGAGGGCCGGGCTACAATGAGCAGTTCTTC. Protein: CASSQDLELAGGPGYNEQFF.

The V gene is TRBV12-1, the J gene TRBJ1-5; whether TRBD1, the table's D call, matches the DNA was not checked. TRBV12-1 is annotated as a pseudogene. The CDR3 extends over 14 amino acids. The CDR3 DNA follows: TGTGCCAGCAGTGTCAGGGTAAGTCTGCAGCCCCAGCATTTT. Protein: CASSVRVSLQPQHF.

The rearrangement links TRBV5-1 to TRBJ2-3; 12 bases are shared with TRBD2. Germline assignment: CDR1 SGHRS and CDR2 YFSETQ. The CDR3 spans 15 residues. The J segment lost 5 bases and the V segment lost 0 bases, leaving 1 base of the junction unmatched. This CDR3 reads CASSLVLAGGDTQYF. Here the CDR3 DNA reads TGCGCCAGCAGCTTGGTACTAGCGGGAGGAGATACGCAGTATTTT.

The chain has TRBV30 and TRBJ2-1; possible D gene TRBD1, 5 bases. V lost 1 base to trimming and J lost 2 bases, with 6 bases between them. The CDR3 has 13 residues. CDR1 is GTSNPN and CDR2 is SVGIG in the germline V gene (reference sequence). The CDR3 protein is CAWSAGPYNEQFF. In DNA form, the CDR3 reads TGTGCCTGGAGTGCAGGGCCCTACAATGAGCAGTTCTTC.

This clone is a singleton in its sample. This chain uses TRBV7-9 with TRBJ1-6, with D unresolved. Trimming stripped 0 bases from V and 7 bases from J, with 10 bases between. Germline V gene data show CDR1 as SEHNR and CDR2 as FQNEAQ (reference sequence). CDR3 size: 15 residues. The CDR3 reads CASSLAYSGNSPLHF. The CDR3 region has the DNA TGTGCCAGCAGCTTAGCCTACTCGGGGAATTCACCCCTCCACTTT.

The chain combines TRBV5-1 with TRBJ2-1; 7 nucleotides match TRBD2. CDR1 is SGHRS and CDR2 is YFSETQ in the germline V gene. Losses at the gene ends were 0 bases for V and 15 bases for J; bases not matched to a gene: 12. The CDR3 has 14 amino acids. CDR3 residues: CASSLAGFTGGSFF. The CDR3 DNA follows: TGCGCCAGCAGCTTGGCCGGTTTTACGGGGGGTTCGTTCTTC.

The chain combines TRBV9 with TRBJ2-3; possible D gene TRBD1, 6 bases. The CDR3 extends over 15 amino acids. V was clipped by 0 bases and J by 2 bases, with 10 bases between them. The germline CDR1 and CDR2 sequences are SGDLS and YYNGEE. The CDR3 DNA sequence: TGTGCCAGCAGCGTAGGGACAGACAACACAGATACGCAGTATTTT. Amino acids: CASSVGTDNTDTQYF.

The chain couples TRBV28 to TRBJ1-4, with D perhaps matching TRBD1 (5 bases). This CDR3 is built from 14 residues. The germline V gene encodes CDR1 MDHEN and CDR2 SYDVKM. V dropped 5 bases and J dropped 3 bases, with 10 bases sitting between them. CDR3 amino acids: CASSGGHANEKLFF. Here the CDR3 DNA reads TGTGCCAGCAGTGGTGGACATGCTAATGAAAAACTGTTTTTT.

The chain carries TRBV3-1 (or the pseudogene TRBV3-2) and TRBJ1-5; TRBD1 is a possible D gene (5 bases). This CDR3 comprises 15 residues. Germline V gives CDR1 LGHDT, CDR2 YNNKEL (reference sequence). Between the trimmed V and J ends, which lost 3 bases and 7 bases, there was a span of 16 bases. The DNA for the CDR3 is TGTGCCAGCAGCCAGATTCAGGGAAGAGGACAGCCCCAGCATTTT. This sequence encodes CASSQIQGRGQPQHF.

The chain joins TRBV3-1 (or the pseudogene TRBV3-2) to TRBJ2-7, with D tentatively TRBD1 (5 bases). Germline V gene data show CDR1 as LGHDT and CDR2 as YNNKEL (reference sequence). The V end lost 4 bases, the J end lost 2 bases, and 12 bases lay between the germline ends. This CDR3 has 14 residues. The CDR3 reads CASSPWTKAYEQYF. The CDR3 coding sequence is TGTGCCAGCAGCCCGTGGACAAAGGCCTACGAGCAGTACTTC.

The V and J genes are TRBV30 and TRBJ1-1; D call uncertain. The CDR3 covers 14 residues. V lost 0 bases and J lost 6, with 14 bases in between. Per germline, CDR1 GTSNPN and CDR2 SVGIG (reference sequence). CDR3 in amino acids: CAWSVLGMRAEAFF. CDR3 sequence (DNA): TGTGCCTGGAGTGTATTGGGTATGCGGGCTGAAGCTTTCTTT. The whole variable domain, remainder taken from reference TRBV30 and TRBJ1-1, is SQTIHQWPATLVQPVGSPLSLECTVEGTSNPNLYWYRQAAGRGLQLLFYSVGIGQISSEVPQNLSASRPQDRQFILSSKKLLLSDSGFYLCAWSVLGMRAEAFFGQGTRLTVV.

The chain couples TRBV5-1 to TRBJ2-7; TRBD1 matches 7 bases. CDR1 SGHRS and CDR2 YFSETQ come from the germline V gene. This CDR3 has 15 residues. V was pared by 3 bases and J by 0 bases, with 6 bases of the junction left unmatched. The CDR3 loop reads CASSSGQLTSYEQYF. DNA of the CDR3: TGCGCCAGCAGCTCGGGACAGTTGACCTCCTACGAGCAGTACTTC.

CDR3 nucleotide sequence: TGTGCCAGCAGCTTATCGGGGAAACGGACCGGGGAGCTGTTTTTT. As protein: CASSLSGKRTGELFF. The chain has TRBV5-4 and TRBJ2-2; D perhaps matches TRBD2 (5 bases). CDR1 SGHNT and CDR2 YYREEE come from the germline V gene (reference sequence). The length of the CDR3 is 15 residues. The V end was cut by 2 bases, the J end by 5 bases, with 13 bases between.

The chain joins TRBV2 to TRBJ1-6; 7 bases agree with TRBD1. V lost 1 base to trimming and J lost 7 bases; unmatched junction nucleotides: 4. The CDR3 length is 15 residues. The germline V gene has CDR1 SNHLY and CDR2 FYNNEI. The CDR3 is CASSEDRGSNSPLHF. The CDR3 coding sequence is TGTGCCAGCAGTGAAGACAGGGGAAGCAATTCACCCCTCCACTTT.

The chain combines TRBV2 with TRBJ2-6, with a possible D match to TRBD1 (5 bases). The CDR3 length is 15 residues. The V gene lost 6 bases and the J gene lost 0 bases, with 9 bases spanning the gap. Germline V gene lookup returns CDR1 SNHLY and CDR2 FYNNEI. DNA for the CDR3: TGTGCCAGCAGATCAGGGCGCTCTGGGGCCAACGTCCTGACTTTC. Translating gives CASRSGRSGANVLTF. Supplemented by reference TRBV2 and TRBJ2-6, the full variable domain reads EPEVTQTPSHQVTQMGQEVILRCVPISNHLYFYWYRQILGQKVEFLVSFYNNEISEKSEIFDDQFSVERPDGSNFTLKIRSTKLEDSAMYFCASRSGRSGANVLTFGAGSRLTVL.

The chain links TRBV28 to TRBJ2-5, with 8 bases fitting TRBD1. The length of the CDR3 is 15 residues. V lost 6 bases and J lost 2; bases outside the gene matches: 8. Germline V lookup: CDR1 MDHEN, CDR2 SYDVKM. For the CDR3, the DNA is TGTGCCAGCAGAACGACAGGGGTGGGTCAAGAGACCCAGTACTTC. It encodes CASRTTGVGQETQYF.

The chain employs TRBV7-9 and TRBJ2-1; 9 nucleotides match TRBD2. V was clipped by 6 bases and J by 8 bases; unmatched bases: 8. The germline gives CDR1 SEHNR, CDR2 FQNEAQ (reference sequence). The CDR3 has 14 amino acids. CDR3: CASRIAGESHEQFF. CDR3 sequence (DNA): TGTGCCAGCAGAATAGCGGGAGAGAGCCATGAGCAGTTCTTC.

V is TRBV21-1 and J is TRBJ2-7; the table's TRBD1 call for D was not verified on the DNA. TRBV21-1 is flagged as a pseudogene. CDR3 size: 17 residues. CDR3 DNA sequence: TGTGCCAGCAGCAAAGCCACCCCCTGGACAGGGAGGTACGAGCAGTACTTC. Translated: CASSKATPWTGRYEQYF.

Here the CDR3 reads CASSVGVAGQEQYF. The CDR3 region has the DNA TGTGCCAGCAGCGTAGGGGTAGCGGGACAAGAGCAGTACTTC. The chain links TRBV9 to TRBJ2-7; TRBD2 matches at 8 bases. Germline CDR1 is SGDLS and CDR2 is YYNGEE. The CDR3 is 14 residues long. The trim removed 0 bases at V and 7 bases at J, leaving 6 bases unmatched.

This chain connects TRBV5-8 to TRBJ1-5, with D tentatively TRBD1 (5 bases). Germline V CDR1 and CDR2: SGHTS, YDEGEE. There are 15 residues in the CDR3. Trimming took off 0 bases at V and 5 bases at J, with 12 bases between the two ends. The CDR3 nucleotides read TGTGCCAGCAGCTTGGTCCCGGGGGGGGATCAGCCCCAGCATTTT. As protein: CASSLVPGGDQPQHF.

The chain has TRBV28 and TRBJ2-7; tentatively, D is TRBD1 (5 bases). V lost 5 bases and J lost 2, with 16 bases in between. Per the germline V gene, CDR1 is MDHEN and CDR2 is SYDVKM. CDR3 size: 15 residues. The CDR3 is CASSPDTIYPYEQYF. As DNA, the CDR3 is TGTGCCAGCAGTCCGGACACCATTTACCCCTACGAGCAGTACTTC.

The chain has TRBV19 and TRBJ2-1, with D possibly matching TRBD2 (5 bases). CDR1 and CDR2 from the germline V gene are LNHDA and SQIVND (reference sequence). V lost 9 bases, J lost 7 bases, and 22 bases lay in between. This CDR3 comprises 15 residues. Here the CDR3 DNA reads TGTGCCAGCCGACTTGACTATGGTCTACAGAATGAGCAGTTCTTC. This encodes CASRLDYGLQNEQFF.

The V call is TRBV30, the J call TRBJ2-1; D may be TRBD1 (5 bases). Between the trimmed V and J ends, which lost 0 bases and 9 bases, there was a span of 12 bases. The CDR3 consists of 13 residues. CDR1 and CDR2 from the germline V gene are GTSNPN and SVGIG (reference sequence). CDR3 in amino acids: CAWSVVGAGEQFF. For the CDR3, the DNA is TGTGCCTGGAGTGTTGTTGGGGCAGGTGAGCAGTTCTTC.

The CDR3 DNA follows: TGCGCCAGCAGCCAAGATCCGGCAGGGGGCAGGACTGAAGCTTTCTTT. It yields the protein CASSQDPAGGRTEAFF. The chain recombines TRBV4-1 with TRBJ1-1; TRBD1 agrees at 8 bases. CDR1 and CDR2 from the germline V gene are MGHRA and YSYEKL. This CDR3 has 16 residues. The trim removed 0 bases at V and 5 bases at J, leaving 8 bases unmatched.